This note documents a single T cell receptor (beta chain) sequence. Its cognate antigen is unknown. This sample stems from a study of blood T cells in healthy people across ages. Primers used in a second PCR of about 6 to 11 cycles were a sample-barcoded 5' primer and a J-beta primer mix. TCRdb ran MiXCR on the 5' RACE reads and lists one entry per CDR3 protein. This table holds 1.5 million to 2 million distinct CDR3 sequences, approximately 30% found once. General observations from the study: Naive CD4+ cells and diversity were both higher in long-lived donors than in aged donors.

Looked up from germline, CDR1 is SQVTM and CDR2 is ANQGSEA. This CDR3 has 13 amino acids. V lost 5 bases and J 4 bases, leaving 12 bases between the germline ends. This sequence originates from a woman aged 25 to 39 in good health. The source material was blood. The chain uses TRBV29-1 and TRBJ1-5; D is unresolved. The CDR3 loop reads CSVLAGDNQPQHF. DNA of the CDR3: TGCAGCGTTCTGGCCGGGGATAATCAGCCCCAGCATTTT.